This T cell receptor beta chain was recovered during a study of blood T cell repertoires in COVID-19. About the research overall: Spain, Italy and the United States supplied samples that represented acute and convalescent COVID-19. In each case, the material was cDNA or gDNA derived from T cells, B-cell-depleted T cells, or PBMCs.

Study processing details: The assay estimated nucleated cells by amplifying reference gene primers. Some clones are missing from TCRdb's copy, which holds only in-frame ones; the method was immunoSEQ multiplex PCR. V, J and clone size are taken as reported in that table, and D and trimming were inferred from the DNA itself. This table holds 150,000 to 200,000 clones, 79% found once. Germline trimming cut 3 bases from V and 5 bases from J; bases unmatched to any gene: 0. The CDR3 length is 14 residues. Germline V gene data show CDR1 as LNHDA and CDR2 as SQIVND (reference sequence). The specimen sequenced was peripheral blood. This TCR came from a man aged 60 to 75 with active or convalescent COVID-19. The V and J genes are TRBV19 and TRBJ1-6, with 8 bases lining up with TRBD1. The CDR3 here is CASSMGQDNSPLHF. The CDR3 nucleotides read TGTGCCAGTAGTATGGGACAGGATAATTCACCCCTCCACTTT.